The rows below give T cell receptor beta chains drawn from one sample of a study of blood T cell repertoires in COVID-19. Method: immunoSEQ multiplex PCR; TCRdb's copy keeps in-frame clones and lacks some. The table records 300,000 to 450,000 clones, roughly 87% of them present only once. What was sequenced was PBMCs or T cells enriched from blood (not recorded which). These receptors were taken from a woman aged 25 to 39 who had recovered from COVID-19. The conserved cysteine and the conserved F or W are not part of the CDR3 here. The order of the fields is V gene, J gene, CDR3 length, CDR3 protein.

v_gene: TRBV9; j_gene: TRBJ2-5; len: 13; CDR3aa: ASSSQDGTGETQY
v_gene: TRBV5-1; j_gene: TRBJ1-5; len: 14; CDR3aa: ASSWGTGESNQPQH
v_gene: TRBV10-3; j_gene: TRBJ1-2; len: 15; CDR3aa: AISDPGQGASRFGYT
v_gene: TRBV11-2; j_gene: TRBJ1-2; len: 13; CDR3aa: ASSLGGTANYGYT
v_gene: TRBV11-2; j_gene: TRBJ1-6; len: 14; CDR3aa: ASSPWTGLGNSPLH
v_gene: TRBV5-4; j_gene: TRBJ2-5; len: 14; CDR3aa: ASSFPREGSYETQY
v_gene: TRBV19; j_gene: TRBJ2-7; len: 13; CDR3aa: ASSLPGQASYEQY
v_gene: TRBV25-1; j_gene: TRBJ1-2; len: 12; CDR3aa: ASSAPGGNYGYT
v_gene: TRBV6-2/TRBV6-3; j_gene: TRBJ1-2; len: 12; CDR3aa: ASSASPGIYGYT
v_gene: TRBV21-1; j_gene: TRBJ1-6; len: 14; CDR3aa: ASSKVGEGLGSPLH
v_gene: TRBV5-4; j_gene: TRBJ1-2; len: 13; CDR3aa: ASSDNRGGNYGYT
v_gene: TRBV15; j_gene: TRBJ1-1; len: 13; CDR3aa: ATSSRTGRNTEAF
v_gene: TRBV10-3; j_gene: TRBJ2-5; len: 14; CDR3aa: AIRPSGGGTQETQY
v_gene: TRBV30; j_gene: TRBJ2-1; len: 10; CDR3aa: AWNRGQNEQF
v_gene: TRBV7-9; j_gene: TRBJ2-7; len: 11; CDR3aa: ASSLGGGYEQY
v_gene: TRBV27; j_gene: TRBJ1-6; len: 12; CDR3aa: ASSFTGYNSPLH
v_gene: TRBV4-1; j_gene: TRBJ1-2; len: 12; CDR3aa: ASSQEQGNYGYT
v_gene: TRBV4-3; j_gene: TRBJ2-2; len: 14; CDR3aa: ASGTSGGANTGELF
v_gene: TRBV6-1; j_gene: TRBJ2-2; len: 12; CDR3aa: ASSDLADSGELF
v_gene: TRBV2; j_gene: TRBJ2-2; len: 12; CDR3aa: ASEDRSNTGELF
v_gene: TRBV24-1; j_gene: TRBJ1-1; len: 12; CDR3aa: ATSASSGNTEAF
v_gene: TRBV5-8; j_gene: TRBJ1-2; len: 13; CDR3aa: ASSSSGDRGSGYT
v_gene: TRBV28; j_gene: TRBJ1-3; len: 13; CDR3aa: ASTAAGTSGNTIY
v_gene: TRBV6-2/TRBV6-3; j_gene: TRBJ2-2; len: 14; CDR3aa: ASSLIQGANTGELF
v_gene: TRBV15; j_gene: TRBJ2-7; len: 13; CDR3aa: ATSRDPPGSYEQY
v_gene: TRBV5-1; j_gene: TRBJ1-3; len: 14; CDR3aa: ASSPLSTGLGNTIY
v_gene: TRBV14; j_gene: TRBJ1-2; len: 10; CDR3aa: ASSLGAGGYT
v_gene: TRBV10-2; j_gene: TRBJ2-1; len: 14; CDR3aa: ASSEPGQGSYNEQF
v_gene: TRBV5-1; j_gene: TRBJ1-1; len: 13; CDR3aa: ASSSAGGMNTEAF
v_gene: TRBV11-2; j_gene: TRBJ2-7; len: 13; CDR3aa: ASSLNRGRIYEQY
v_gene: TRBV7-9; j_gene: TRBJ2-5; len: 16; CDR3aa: ASSLLLAGLSPGETQY
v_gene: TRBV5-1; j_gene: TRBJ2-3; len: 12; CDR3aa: ASSPDSSTDTQY
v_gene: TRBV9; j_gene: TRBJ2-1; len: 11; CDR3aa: ASSGEAYNEQF
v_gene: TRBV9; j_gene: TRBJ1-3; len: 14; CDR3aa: ASSLTTGGSGNTIY
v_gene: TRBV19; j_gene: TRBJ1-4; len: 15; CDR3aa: ASSTRQGPLANEKLF
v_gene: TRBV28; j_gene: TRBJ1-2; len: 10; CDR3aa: ASSNGQYGYT
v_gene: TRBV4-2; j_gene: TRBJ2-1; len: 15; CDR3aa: ASSQGGTSGRAGEQF
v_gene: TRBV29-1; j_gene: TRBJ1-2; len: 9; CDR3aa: SVESDGFYT
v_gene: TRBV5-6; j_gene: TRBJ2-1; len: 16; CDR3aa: ASSHVKVAGDSYNEQF
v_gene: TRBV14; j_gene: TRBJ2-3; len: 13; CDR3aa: ASSLMGTSSDTQY
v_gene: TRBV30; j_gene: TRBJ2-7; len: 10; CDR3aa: AWSVAGGEQY
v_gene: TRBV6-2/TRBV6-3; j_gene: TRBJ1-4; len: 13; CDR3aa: ASSHFGQGDEKLF
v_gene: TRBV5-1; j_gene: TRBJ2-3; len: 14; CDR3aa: ASSWGQGSGTDTQY
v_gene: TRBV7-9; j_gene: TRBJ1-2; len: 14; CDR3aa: ASSFTSRDRGDGYT
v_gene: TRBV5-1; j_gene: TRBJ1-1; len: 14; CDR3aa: ASSLELFILNTEAF
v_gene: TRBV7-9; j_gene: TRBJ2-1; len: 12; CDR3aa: ASSLASGYNEQF
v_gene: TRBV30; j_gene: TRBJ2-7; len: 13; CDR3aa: AWAFGGPSPYEQY
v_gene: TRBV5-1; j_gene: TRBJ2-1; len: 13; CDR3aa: ASSLYLASPNEQF
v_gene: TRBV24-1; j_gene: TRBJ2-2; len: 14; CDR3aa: ATSDPGQGRTGELF
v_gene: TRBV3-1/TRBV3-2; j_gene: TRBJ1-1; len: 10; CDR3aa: ASSPRTGKAF
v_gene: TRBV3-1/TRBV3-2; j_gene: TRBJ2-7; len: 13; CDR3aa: ASSQDDQGGYEQY
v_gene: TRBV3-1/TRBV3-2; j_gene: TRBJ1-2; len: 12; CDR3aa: ASSQFDRVGGYT
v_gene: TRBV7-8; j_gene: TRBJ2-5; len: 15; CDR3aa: ASSQEPGQGGAETQY
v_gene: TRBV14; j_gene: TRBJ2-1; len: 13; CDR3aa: ASSQASGGRDEQF